This TCR beta chain was sequenced for a study of graft-versus-host responses after intestinal transplantation. Study at large: Recipients had multivisceral, liver-intestinal, or isolated intestinal transplants. The study gave all recipients anti-thymocyte globulin induction, then tacrolimus and steroids for about 3 years. Whole-study results and caveats: After transplant, early declines in HvG clones were associated with peak levels of circulating GvH clones. Allografts carried high graft-versus-host to host-versus-graft clonal ratios in patients having graft-donor T cell macrochimerism.

Per germline, CDR1 SQVTM and CDR2 ANQGSEA. The CDR3 runs 12 residues. The V end was cut by 4 bases, the J end by 3 bases, with 10 bases between. Generated by immunoSEQ multiplex PCR, the TCRdb table keeps only in-frame clones and is missing some. The repertoire holds more than 70,000 clones, with around 84% as singletons. In regard to this clone: Its target is unknown.

The sequenced sample was unstimulated CD4+ T cells sorted from spleen or lymph node cells, obtained before intestinal transplant. The gene calls are TRBV29-1 and TRBJ2-7; D remains ambiguous. The sequence was collected from a human donor who received an intestinal transplant. DNA for the CDR3: TGCAGCGTTGTACAGAATAACTACGAGCAGTACTTC. The encoded protein is CSVVQNNYEQYF.